Listed here is a single TCR beta chain. This sample was included in a study of blood T cell repertoires in COVID-19. Study overall: Nucleic acid was either cDNA or gDNA, and it came from T cells, B-cell-depleted T cells, or PBMCs.

The method was immunoSEQ multiplex PCR; TCRdb's version includes in-frame clones alone and lacks a portion of them. The sample includes tens of thousands of clones, about 70% of them seen just once. V lost 1 base and J lost 6, with 12 bases in between. Germline CDR1 reads SNHLY; CDR2 reads FYNNEI. The CDR3 is made up of 14 amino acids. The receptor was derived from a woman older than 75 with acute or convalescent COVID-19. The sample was peripheral blood. This sequence joins TRBV2 and TRBJ1-2; D gene unclear. CDR3 DNA sequence: TGTGCCAGCAGTGAAGAGCGGGGTATGAATGGCTACACCTTC. Its translation: CASSEERGMNGYTF.